These T cell receptor beta chains were read from a single sample in a study of OX40 agonist ivuxolimab in advanced cancers. Produced via immunoSEQ multiplex PCR; TCRdb's table is partial and in-frame only. Of 40,000 to 45,000 clones in the sample, 80% were seen once. Sample: CD4+ or CD8+ T cells sorted from blood, taken in a trial of the OX40 agonist ivuxolimab. These TCRs come from an adult with an advanced solid tumor such as melanoma, head and neck, liver or kidney cancer. The CDR3 runs from the conserved cysteine through the conserved F or W. D genes are given only for firm matches. A row's size may be missing; if present it is once, few, many or a size class.

V gene: TRBV7-2
J gene: TRBJ1-2
clone size: NA
CDR3 length: 15
D gene: NA
CDR3 protein: CASSQPGTPAHGYTF
CDR3 DNA: TGTGCCAGCAGCCAACCCGGGACCCCGGCGCATGGCTACACCTTC

V gene: TRBV15
J gene: TRBJ2-7
clone size: NA
CDR3 length: 16
D gene: NA
CDR3 protein: CATSRDMAVSSYEQYF
CDR3 DNA: TGTGCCACCAGCAGAGATATGGCGGTGAGCTCCTACGAGCAGTACTTC

V gene: TRBV2
J gene: TRBJ2-7
clone size: NA
CDR3 length: 15
D gene: TRBD2
CDR3 protein: CASTPRAGGSYEQYF
CDR3 DNA: TGTGCCAGCACCCCCCGAGCGGGAGGCTCCTACGAGCAGTACTTC

V gene: TRBV7-2
J gene: TRBJ2-2
clone size: once
CDR3 length: 16
D gene: TRBD1
CDR3 protein: CASSPYGTGVAGELFF
CDR3 DNA: TGTGCCAGCAGCCCCTACGGGACAGGGGTTGCCGGGGAGCTGTTTTTT

V gene: TRBV18
J gene: TRBJ1-1
clone size: NA
CDR3 length: 13
D gene: NA
CDR3 protein: CASSPVLNTEAFF
CDR3 DNA: TGTGCCAGCTCACCAGTACTAAACACTGAAGCTTTCTTT

V gene: TRBV11-3
J gene: TRBJ2-1
clone size: NA
CDR3 length: 15
D gene: NA
CDR3 protein: CASSLDGKPYNEQFF
CDR3 DNA: TGTGCCAGCAGCTTAGACGGCAAGCCCTACAATGAGCAGTTCTTC

V gene: TRBV4-2
J gene: TRBJ2-7
clone size: NA
CDR3 length: 15
D gene: NA
CDR3 protein: CASSQGQGQAYEQYF
CDR3 DNA: TGTGCCAGCAGCCAAGGGCAGGGCCAAGCCTACGAGCAGTACTTC

V gene: TRBV2
J gene: TRBJ2-3
clone size: NA
CDR3 length: 14
D gene: TRBD2
CDR3 protein: CASKTGGGTDTQYF
CDR3 DNA: TGTGCCAGCAAAACCGGGGGGGGAACAGATACGCAGTATTTT

V gene: TRBV5-1
J gene: TRBJ1-2
clone size: NA
CDR3 length: 13
D gene: NA
CDR3 protein: CASSPAGSYGYTF
CDR3 DNA: TGCGCCAGCAGCCCCGCCGGGTCCTATGGCTACACCTTC

V gene: TRBV7-9
J gene: TRBJ2-3
clone size: NA
CDR3 length: 16
D gene: TRBD2
CDR3 protein: CASSPARSGVTDTQYF
CDR3 DNA: TGTGCCAGCAGCCCAGCTAGGAGCGGGGTCACAGATACGCAGTATTTT

V gene: TRBV10-2
J gene: TRBJ2-7
clone size: NA
CDR3 length: 15
D gene: TRBD2
CDR3 protein: CASSESAGGPYEQYF
CDR3 DNA: TGCGCCAGCAGTGAGTCGGCGGGAGGGCCCTACGAGCAGTACTTC

V gene: TRBV2
J gene: TRBJ1-1
clone size: NA
CDR3 length: 13
D gene: NA
CDR3 protein: CASSSESHTEAFF
CDR3 DNA: TGTGCCAGCAGCTCGGAGAGTCACACTGAAGCTTTCTTT

V gene: TRBV18
J gene: TRBJ2-7
clone size: few
CDR3 length: 13
D gene: NA
CDR3 protein: CASSPPSSYEQYF
CDR3 DNA: TGTGCCAGCTCACCACCGAGCTCCTACGAGCAGTACTTC

V gene: TRBV4-1
J gene: TRBJ2-1
clone size: NA
CDR3 length: 12
D gene: TRBD2
CDR3 protein: CASSHDPGGQFF
CDR3 DNA: TGCGCCAGCAGCCACGATCCGGGAGGGCAGTTCTTC

V gene: TRBV11-2
J gene: TRBJ2-1
clone size: NA
CDR3 length: 17
D gene: TRBD2
CDR3 protein: CASSVLAGTSSYNEQFF
CDR3 DNA: TGTGCCAGCAGCGTACTAGCGGGGACTAGCTCCTACAATGAGCAGTTCTTC

V gene: TRBV28
J gene: TRBJ2-4
clone size: NA
CDR3 length: 14
D gene: TRBD1
CDR3 protein: CASSLTGGTLFQYF
CDR3 DNA: TGTGCCAGCAGTTTGACAGGGGGAACCCTTTTTCAGTACTTC

V gene: TRBV7-7
J gene: TRBJ2-1
clone size: NA
CDR3 length: 15
D gene: TRBD2
CDR3 protein: CASSPLAGGVHEQFF
CDR3 DNA: TGTGCTAGCAGCCCTCTAGCGGGAGGCGTGCATGAGCAGTTCTTC

V gene: TRBV28
J gene: TRBJ1-4
clone size: once
CDR3 length: 17
D gene: NA
CDR3 protein: CASSLRGDTQKNEKLFF
CDR3 DNA: TGTGCCAGCAGTTTACGGGGGGACACACAGAAGAATGAAAAACTGTTTTTT

V gene: TRBV6-1
J gene: TRBJ2-7
clone size: NA
CDR3 length: 16
D gene: TRBD1
CDR3 protein: CASSEKWDSIFYEQYF
CDR3 DNA: TGTGCCAGCAGTGAAAAGTGGGACAGCATTTTCTACGAGCAGTACTTC

V gene: TRBV4-1
J gene: TRBJ1-5
clone size: medium-sized
CDR3 length: 16
D gene: NA
CDR3 protein: CASSQGVGAINQPQHF
CDR3 DNA: TGCGCCAGCAGCCAAGGAGTTGGAGCCATCAATCAGCCCCAGCATTTT

V gene: TRBV18
J gene: TRBJ2-1
clone size: NA
CDR3 length: 14
D gene: NA
CDR3 protein: CASSPPVAYNEQFF
CDR3 DNA: TGTGCCAGCTCACCACCGGTAGCATACAATGAGCAGTTCTTC

V gene: TRBV7-7
J gene: TRBJ2-1
clone size: NA
CDR3 length: 13
D gene: NA
CDR3 protein: CASSLTVGAEQFF
CDR3 DNA: TGTGCTAGCAGCTTAACGGTGGGGGCTGAGCAGTTCTTC

V gene: TRBV7-2
J gene: TRBJ2-3
clone size: NA
CDR3 length: 14
D gene: NA
CDR3 protein: CASSLGARPDTQYF
CDR3 DNA: TGTGCCAGCAGCTTAGGGGCCAGGCCAGATACGCAGTATTTT

V gene: TRBV7-9
J gene: TRBJ1-5
clone size: NA
CDR3 length: 14
D gene: NA
CDR3 protein: CASSPQGSNQPQHF
CDR3 DNA: TGTGCCAGCAGCCCACAGGGAAGCAATCAGCCCCAGCATTTT

V gene: TRBV4-1
J gene: TRBJ1-5
clone size: NA
CDR3 length: 16
D gene: TRBD1
CDR3 protein: CASSQELTGANQPQHF
CDR3 DNA: TGCGCCAGCAGCCAAGAACTCACAGGGGCCAATCAGCCCCAGCATTTT

V gene: TRBV9
J gene: TRBJ2-2
clone size: NA
CDR3 length: 15
D gene: NA
CDR3 protein: CASSVTTERAGELFF
CDR3 DNA: TGTGCCAGCAGCGTAACCACAGAGAGGGCCGGGGAGCTGTTTTTT

V gene: TRBV7-7
J gene: TRBJ2-6
clone size: NA
CDR3 length: 14
D gene: NA
CDR3 protein: CASSAGPGANVLTF
CDR3 DNA: TGTGCCAGCAGCGCCGGACCTGGGGCCAACGTCCTGACTTTC

V gene: TRBV4-3
J gene: TRBJ1-1
clone size: once
CDR3 length: 15
D gene: TRBD1
CDR3 protein: CASSQIGTGTTEAFF
CDR3 DNA: TGCGCCAGCAGCCAAATCGGGACAGGGACCACTGAAGCTTTCTTT

V gene: TRBV5-4
J gene: TRBJ1-1
clone size: NA
CDR3 length: 13
D gene: NA
CDR3 protein: CASRGQPNTEAFF
CDR3 DNA: TGTGCCAGCAGAGGACAGCCGAACACTGAAGCTTTCTTT

V gene: TRBV11-3
J gene: TRBJ2-7
clone size: NA
CDR3 length: 14
D gene: NA
CDR3 protein: CASSLGRGSYEQYF
CDR3 DNA: TGTGCCAGCAGCTTAGGACGAGGCTCCTACGAGCAGTACTTC

V gene: TRBV7-2
J gene: TRBJ1-3
clone size: NA
CDR3 length: 15
D gene: TRBD1
CDR3 protein: CASSPDRASGNTIYF
CDR3 DNA: TGTGCCAGCTCCCCTGACAGGGCCTCTGGAAACACCATATATTTT

V gene: TRBV5-6
J gene: TRBJ2-1
clone size: NA
CDR3 length: 15
D gene: TRBD2
CDR3 protein: CASSLGAGGGNEQFF
CDR3 DNA: TGTGCCAGCAGCTTGGGAGCGGGAGGGGGGAATGAGCAGTTCTTC

V gene: TRBV7-2
J gene: TRBJ2-2
clone size: NA
CDR3 length: 14
D gene: NA
CDR3 protein: CASSSRAGTGELFF
CDR3 DNA: TGTGCCAGCAGCTCCCGGGCGGGGACCGGGGAGCTGTTTTTT

V gene: TRBV7-9
J gene: TRBJ1-4
clone size: NA
CDR3 length: 15
D gene: NA
CDR3 protein: CASSVWRETNEKLFF
CDR3 DNA: TGTGCCAGCAGCGTATGGCGGGAAACCAATGAAAAACTGTTTTTT

V gene: TRBV7-2
J gene: TRBJ2-2
clone size: NA
CDR3 length: 14
D gene: TRBD1
CDR3 protein: CASLGQVNTGELFF
CDR3 DNA: TGTGCCAGCTTGGGACAGGTCAACACCGGGGAGCTGTTTTTT

V gene: TRBV19
J gene: TRBJ2-3
clone size: NA
CDR3 length: 15
D gene: NA
CDR3 protein: CASSIGAASTDTQYF
CDR3 DNA: TGTGCCAGTAGTATCGGGGCGGCCAGCACAGATACGCAGTATTTT